This TCR beta chain was documented in a study of long-term antiretroviral therapy in people with HIV. CDR3 size: 11 residues. In germline, CDR1 is MNHNS, CDR2 SASEGT. V lost 6 bases, J lost 6 bases, and 5 bases lay in between. PBMC samples from each donor numbered at least one pre-ART and at least two post-ART. None of the participants with HIV were treated outside the United States. In the case of this clone: Its cognate antigen is unknown.

Survey-level immunoSEQ v3.0 assays were run. TCRdb's table, derived via immunoSEQ multiplex PCR, lists solely in-frame clones and lacks some. There are around 30,000 clones in the sample; around 85% occur only once, and around 9.5% lies in the top ten. Study conclusions and caveats: Pre-ART-expanded clones dominated the repertoire at all time points. Blood specimens, gathered between about 2004 and 2018, were possibly obtained under older ART regimens.

The chain employs TRBV6-1 and TRBJ2-2; D is undetermined. The TCR was taken from a man aged 40-49 years with HIV. Sequenced here: unsorted PBMCs, sampled 2.3 years after starting antiretroviral therapy. The CDR3 DNA is TGTGCCAGCAGGTCCTCCGGGGAGCTGTTTTTT. It is translated as CASRSSGELFF.